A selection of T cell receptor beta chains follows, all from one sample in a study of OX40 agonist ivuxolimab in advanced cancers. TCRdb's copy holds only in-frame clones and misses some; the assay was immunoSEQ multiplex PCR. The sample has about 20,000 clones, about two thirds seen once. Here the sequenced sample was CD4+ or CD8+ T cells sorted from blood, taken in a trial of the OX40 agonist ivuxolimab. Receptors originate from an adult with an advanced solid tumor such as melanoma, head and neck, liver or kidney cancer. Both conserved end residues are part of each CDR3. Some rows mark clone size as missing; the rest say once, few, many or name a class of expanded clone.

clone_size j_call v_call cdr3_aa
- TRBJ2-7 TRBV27 CASSLGLSSYEQYF
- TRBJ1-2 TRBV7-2 CASRDPTGEEDGYTF
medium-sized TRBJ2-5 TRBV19 CASRSLAGEETQYF
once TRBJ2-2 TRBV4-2 CASSSYTPGVSTGELFF
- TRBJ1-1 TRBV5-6 CASSAEGHGNTEAFF
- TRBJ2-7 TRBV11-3 CASSLRQDEQYF
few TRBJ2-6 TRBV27 CASSLSNRGSSGANVLTF
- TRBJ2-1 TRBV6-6 CASSSTGQANEQFF
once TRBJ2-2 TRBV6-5 CASSGRTANTGELFF
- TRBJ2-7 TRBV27 CASSLAGVYEQYF
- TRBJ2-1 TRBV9 CASSPWDRGQDEQFF
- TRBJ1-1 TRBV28 CASSYAQNTEAFF
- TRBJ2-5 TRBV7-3 CASSLGQGSQETQYF
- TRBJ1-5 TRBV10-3 CAISEEVWNQPQHF
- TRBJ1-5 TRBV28 CASSEEVTDRRNQPQHF
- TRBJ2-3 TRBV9 CASSVNSGTEDTQYF
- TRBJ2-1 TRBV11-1 CASGTGTYNEQFF
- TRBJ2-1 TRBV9 CASSEGAGGPYNEQFF
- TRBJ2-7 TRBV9 CASSVLPGASSYEQYF
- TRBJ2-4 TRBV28 CASSGDILAKNIQYF
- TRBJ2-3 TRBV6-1 CASSELEARPDTQYF
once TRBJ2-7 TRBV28 CATHRAYEQYF
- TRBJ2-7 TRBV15 CATSRADRAYEQYF
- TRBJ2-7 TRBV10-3 CAISHLAGGYYEQYF
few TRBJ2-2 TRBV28 CASSLVGENTGELFF
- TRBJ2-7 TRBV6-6 CASTGRGQIEQYF
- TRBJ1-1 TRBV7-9 CASSPPWGATEAFF
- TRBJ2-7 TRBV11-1 CASSLEQGPREQYF
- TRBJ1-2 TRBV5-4 CASSSIGEANYGYTF
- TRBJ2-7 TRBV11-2 CASSPSGEYEQYF
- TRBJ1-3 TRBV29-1 CSVVGGNTIYF
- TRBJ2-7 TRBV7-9 CASSLGAREYSYEQYF
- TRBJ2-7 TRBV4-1 CASSQRASGTYEQYF
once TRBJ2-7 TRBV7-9 CASSLAVGTMGYEQYF
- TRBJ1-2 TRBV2 CASSEARGDYGYTF
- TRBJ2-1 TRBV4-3 CASSQDTLAGARNEQFF
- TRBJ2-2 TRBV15 CATSSSDGELFF
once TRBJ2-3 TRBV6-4 CASSPSGGSADTQYF
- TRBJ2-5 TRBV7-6 CASSLAPRGRETQYF
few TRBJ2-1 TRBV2 CASSEGPYINEQFF
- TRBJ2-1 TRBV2 CASRWALAGEFDEQFF
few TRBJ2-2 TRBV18 CASSPSGRGTGELFF
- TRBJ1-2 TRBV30 CAWMEDLGGYTF
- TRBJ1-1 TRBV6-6 CASSYAARVNTEAFF
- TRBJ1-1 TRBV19 CASSIQGGTEAFF